Reported below is one TCR beta chain. Combining iRepertoire HTBI primers with Arm-PCR of CDR3 regions, the authors built TCR beta libraries. TCRdb itself ran the multiplex PCR reads through MiXCR, one entry per CDR3 protein. The sample records approximately 500,000 distinct CDR3 sequences, under 25% being singletons. Deletions cut 1 base from V and 3 bases from J, with 13 bases between. Germline CDR1 SNHLY, CDR2 FYNNEI. The CDR3 extends over 16 amino acids. This sample is part of a study of regulatory T cells in long-lasting Graves disease. Time point of the sample: persistent/refractory GD, antithyroid drugs over 5 years with positive TRAb. PBMC-extracted RNA yielded the TCR library. Peripheral blood, 7 to 9.5 milliliters of it, was drawn into EDTA tubes.

This clonotype was sampled from a female donor with Graves disease. The chain employs TRBV2 and TRBJ1-5; D is uncertain. Specimen: peripheral blood mononuclear cells (PBMCs), collected when the disease was refractory, from a patient treated with antithyroid drugs. The CDR3 nucleotides read TGTGCCAGCAGTGAAGGACTCCGTTACTTCAATCAGCCCCAGCATTTT. Amino acid sequence: CASSEGLRYFNQPQHF.